This TCR beta chain is drawn from a study of OX40 agonist ivuxolimab in advanced cancers. Study-wide results and caveats: In general, CD8+ T cells held more expanded clones than CD4+ did, on average. Nonresponders included some who also had low normalized T-cell clonal expansion.

In the case of this clone: Antigen unknown.

This CDR3 spans 15 amino acids. In germline, CDR1 is MNHEY, CDR2 SMNVEV (reference sequence). Germline trimming cut 4 bases from V and 5 bases from J; bases unmatched to any gene: 7. Produced via immunoSEQ multiplex PCR; TCRdb's table is partial and in-frame only. The table records some 74,000 clones, roughly 88% of them present only once. This sample comprised CD4+ or CD8+ T cells sorted from blood, obtained in a trial of the OX40 agonist ivuxolimab. The chain combines TRBV27 with TRBJ1-2, with 10 nucleotides matching TRBD1. This clonotype originated in an adult with an advanced solid tumor such as melanoma, head and neck, liver or kidney cancer. The DNA for the CDR3 is TGTGCCAGCAGTTCGGGACAGGGGATCTTATATGGCTACACCTTC. Its translation is CASSSGQGILYGYTF.